This entry features one T cell receptor (beta chain) sequence. Sequencing used immunoSEQ multiplex PCR; TCRdb keeps in-frame clones, though not all of them. The profile shows approximately 440,000 clones, around 88% of them singletons. These data come from a study of blood T cell repertoires in COVID-19. Whole-study context: The samples span acute and convalescent COVID-19 from the United States, Italy and Spain. From T cells, B-cell-depleted T cells, or PBMCs came the material, which was cDNA or gDNA.

One Seattle source followed patients from active infection through their disease course. V lost 5 bases, J lost 2 bases, and 8 bases stayed unmatched. Germline V gene data show CDR1 as MDHEN and CDR2 as SYDVKM. The CDR3 has 15 residues. J is TRBJ2-7 and V is TRBV28; 8 nucleotides match TRBD1. This TCR derives from a woman aged 45-65 years with COVID-19, enrolled during active disease. Sequences were obtained from peripheral blood. The CDR3 loop reads CASSPGQGGTYEQYF. DNA of the CDR3: TGTGCCAGCAGTCCCGGACAGGGAGGAACCTACGAGCAGTACTTC.